These T cell receptor beta chains were read from a single sample in a study of shared T cell receptors in the human thymus. Here immunoSEQ multiplex PCR was the method, and the copy in TCRdb shows in-frame clones only, minus some. The table has hundreds of thousands of clones, more than 70% seen once. The sample was also reused in another study, on human thymus T cells.

Material: thymocytes. The receptors here all came from a boy under two years old with a congenital heart defect. Both conserved end residues are part of each CDR3.

v_gene	j_gene	CDR3aa
TRBV28	TRBJ1-2	CASSFYQGNYGYTF
TRBV6-6	TRBJ1-1	CASSYYPTGATEAFF
TRBV5-1	TRBJ1-5	CASSPEGVQPQHF
TRBV5-1	TRBJ2-1	CASSLTGQGTNEQFF
TRBV7-2	TRBJ1-1	CAQSRAGENTEAFF
TRBV7-6	TRBJ1-3	CASSLGTDGSGNTIYF
TRBV6-4	TRBJ2-7	CASTGGDYEQYF
TRBV15	TRBJ2-7	CATSRIPGGLAGLKNSYEQYF
TRBV4-3	TRBJ2-7	CASSQRLAETPWEQYF
TRBV14	TRBJ2-7	CASSSGTSEDYEQYF
TRBV6-1	TRBJ2-4	CASSEAADRDRAKNIQYF
TRBV7-2	TRBJ1-6	CASSLLGDRVNSPLHF
TRBV28	TRBJ1-3	CASMISGAGNTIYF
TRBV5-1	TRBJ1-2	CASSLGDRVNPYGYTF
TRBV5-1	TRBJ2-5	CASSFGLAGEKETQYF
TRBV4-3	TRBJ2-7	CASSQDLPGGRSYEQYF
TRBV5-4	TRBJ1-2	CASSFRQIANYGYTF
TRBV11-2	TRBJ2-7	CASSLDRVGRSSYEQYF
TRBV12-5	TRBJ1-4	CASGLGDRGRQVEKLFF
TRBV10-3	TRBJ1-5	CAISGTDNQPQHF
TRBV5-1	TRBJ2-5	CASSDRGPPRETQYF
TRBV11-2	TRBJ1-5	CASSFSGNQPQHF
TRBV27	TRBJ2-6	CASSIQNRGRIIGANVLTF
TRBV6-5	TRBJ1-4	CASSHQGEGEKLFF
TRBV27	TRBJ1-5	CASSPKGGVGSNQPQHF
TRBV28	TRBJ1-4	CASSLIADSDEKLFF
TRBV7-3	TRBJ1-6	CASSLKKRDADRGISPLHF
TRBV30	TRBJ1-5	CAWSARQGGNQPQHF
TRBV27	TRBJ2-2	CASSTDRGHGTGELFF
TRBV7-2	TRBJ1-5	CASSLDGRGDQPQHF
TRBV15	TRBJ1-5	CATSRVSGNQPQHF
TRBV6-5	TRBJ2-3	CASSTRTGDTDTQYF
TRBV27	TRBJ1-1	CASKFHGPENSSNTEAFF
TRBV7-2	TRBJ1-6	CASSRDRGNSPLHF
TRBV4-3	TRBJ2-7	CASSQGRWTGYYEQYF